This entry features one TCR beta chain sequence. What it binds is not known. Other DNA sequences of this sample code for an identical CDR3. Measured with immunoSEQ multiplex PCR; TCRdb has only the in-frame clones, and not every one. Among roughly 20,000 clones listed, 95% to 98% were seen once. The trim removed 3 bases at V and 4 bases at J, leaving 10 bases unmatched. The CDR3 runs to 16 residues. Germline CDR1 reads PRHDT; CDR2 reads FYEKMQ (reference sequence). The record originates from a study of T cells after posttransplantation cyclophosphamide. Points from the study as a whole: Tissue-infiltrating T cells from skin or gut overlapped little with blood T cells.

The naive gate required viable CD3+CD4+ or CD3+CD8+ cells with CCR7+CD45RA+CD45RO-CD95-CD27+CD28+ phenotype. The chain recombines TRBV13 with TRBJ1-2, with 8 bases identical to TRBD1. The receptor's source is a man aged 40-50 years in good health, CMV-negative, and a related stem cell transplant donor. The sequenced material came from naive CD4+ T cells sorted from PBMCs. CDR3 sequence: CASSFSGQGQRYGYTF. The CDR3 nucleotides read TGTGCCAGCAGCTTCAGCGGACAGGGCCAACGCTATGGCTACACCTTC.